The present T cell receptor beta chain was sequenced within a study of graft-versus-host responses after intestinal transplantation. Across the study: Isolated intestinal, liver-intestinal, or multivisceral transplants had been given to the recipients.

Trimming pared 5 bases from V and 0 bases from J, leaving 5 bases between. This CDR3 comprises 14 residues. Germline-derived CDR1 and CDR2 are LGHNT and FRNRAP. Study results and caveats: The study found high graft-versus-host to host-versus-graft clonal ratios in allografts of patients with graft-donor T cell macrochimerism. GvH clones were found in recipient marrow; some appeared first in ileum or blood. Early post-transplant HvG declines were associated with peak circulating GvH clone levels.

Note on this clone: Antigen: not known.

Sequencing was performed with immunoSEQ multiplex PCR; in TCRdb, only in-frame clones are kept and a portion is missing. The sample has about 100,000 clones, roughly 87% seen once; the top ten hold 0.7% to 0.9%. This material consisted of unstimulated CD4+ T cells sorted from spleen or lymph node cells, taken before intestinal transplant. This chain connects TRBV12-5 to TRBJ2-6; D remains unclear. The TCR sequence derives from a human donor who received an intestinal transplant. The CDR3, as DNA: TGTGCTAGTGGTCTATACTCTGGGGCCAACGTCCTGACTTTC. Translating it yields CASGLYSGANVLTF.